This is a list of T cell receptor beta chains from one sample in a study of cytomegalovirus exposure and HLA in healthy donors. Repertoires were generated with immunoSEQ multiplex PCR, while TCRdb's copy carries only in-frame clones and drops some. Of 150,000 to 160,000 clones in the sample, nearly 80% were seen once. Source material: PBMCs. These receptors all come from a young man in good health and CMV-seropositive. The CDR3 runs from the conserved cysteine through the conserved F or W. The D gene is left open where the match is weak. Where a row states a size, it is once, few, many or the class of an expanded clone; other rows omit it.

V gene: TRBV19
D gene: TRBD2
J gene: TRBJ2-7
clone size: -
CDR3 protein: CASSKRENEQYF
CDR3 DNA: TGTGCCAGTTCAAAGCGGGAGAACGAGCAGTACTTC

V gene: TRBV5-6
D gene: TRBD1
J gene: TRBJ1-1
clone size: -
CDR3 protein: CASSRDRGNMNTEAFF
CDR3 DNA: TGTGCCAGCAGCAGGGACAGGGGAAACATGAACACTGAAGCTTTCTTT

V gene: TRBV29-1
D gene: -
J gene: TRBJ1-1
clone size: once
CDR3 protein: CSTGGLNTEAFF
CDR3 DNA: TGCAGCACGGGAGGGTTGAACACTGAAGCTTTCTTT

V gene: TRBV5-6
D gene: -
J gene: TRBJ2-3
clone size: -
CDR3 protein: CASSLAEDPDTQYF
CDR3 DNA: TGTGCCAGCAGCTTGGCCGAGGATCCAGATACGCAGTATTTT

V gene: TRBV27
D gene: -
J gene: TRBJ1-4
clone size: -
CDR3 protein: CASGPRTVSNEKLFF
CDR3 DNA: TGTGCCAGCGGACCGAGGACAGTTTCTAATGAAAAACTGTTTTTT

V gene: TRBV28
D gene: -
J gene: TRBJ2-7
clone size: -
CDR3 protein: CASTSTTGGEQYF
CDR3 DNA: TGTGCCAGCACCTCAACAACCGGGGGTGAGCAGTACTTC

V gene: TRBV11-2
D gene: -
J gene: TRBJ2-5
clone size: once
CDR3 protein: CASRPSAEETQYF
CDR3 DNA: TGTGCCAGCAGACCGTCGGCGGAAGAGACCCAGTACTTC

V gene: TRBV19
D gene: TRBD2
J gene: TRBJ2-1
clone size: -
CDR3 protein: CASSIWGGSSDEQFF
CDR3 DNA: TGTGCCAGTAGTATTTGGGGCGGGAGCTCGGATGAGCAGTTCTTC

V gene: TRBV19
D gene: TRBD2
J gene: TRBJ2-3
clone size: -
CDR3 protein: CASSTSGMVNRDTQYF
CDR3 DNA: TGTGCCAGCTCGACTAGCGGGATGGTAAACCGAGATACGCAGTATTTT

V gene: TRBV10-3
D gene: -
J gene: TRBJ2-7
clone size: -
CDR3 protein: CAISSSPEGEQYF
CDR3 DNA: TGTGCCATCAGCTCATCTCCGGAGGGCGAGCAGTACTTC

V gene: TRBV6-6
D gene: TRBD1
J gene: TRBJ2-7
clone size: -
CDR3 protein: CASRWTGSREQYF
CDR3 DNA: TGTGCCAGCAGATGGACAGGATCGAGGGAGCAGTACTTC

V gene: TRBV28
D gene: -
J gene: TRBJ2-7
clone size: -
CDR3 protein: CATETGLREQYF
CDR3 DNA: TGTGCCACTGAGACGGGGTTGCGGGAGCAGTACTTC

V gene: TRBV7-2
D gene: -
J gene: TRBJ1-3
clone size: once
CDR3 protein: CASSVGGVASGNTIYF
CDR3 DNA: TGTGCCAGCAGCGTGGGGGGGGTGGCGTCTGGAAACACCATATATTTT

V gene: TRBV28
D gene: -
J gene: TRBJ2-6
clone size: -
CDR3 protein: CASSSSGSGANVLTF
CDR3 DNA: TGTGCCAGCAGCTCCAGCGGCTCCGGGGCCAACGTCCTGACTTTC

V gene: TRBV11-2
D gene: TRBD2
J gene: TRBJ2-7
clone size: once
CDR3 protein: CASKRTSGPSSYEQYF
CDR3 DNA: TGTGCCAGCAAAAGAACTAGCGGCCCGAGCTCCTACGAGCAGTACTTC

V gene: TRBV4-2
D gene: -
J gene: TRBJ1-2
clone size: -
CDR3 protein: CASSQEQTRGYTF
CDR3 DNA: TGTGCCAGCAGCCAAGAACAGACCAGGGGCTACACCTTC

V gene: TRBV2
D gene: -
J gene: TRBJ2-1
clone size: few
CDR3 protein: CASSLDTSNEQFF
CDR3 DNA: TGTGCCAGCAGCCTGGACACATCCAATGAGCAGTTCTTC

V gene: TRBV4-2
D gene: TRBD2
J gene: TRBJ2-2
clone size: -
CDR3 protein: CASSQRSGRETGELFF
CDR3 DNA: TGTGCCAGCAGCCAGAGGTCGGGGAGGGAAACCGGGGAGCTGTTTTTT

V gene: TRBV7-2
D gene: -
J gene: TRBJ2-7
clone size: -
CDR3 protein: CASSLSRGHEQYF
CDR3 DNA: TGTGCCAGCAGCTTATCCAGGGGCCACGAGCAGTACTTC

V gene: TRBV19
D gene: TRBD2
J gene: TRBJ2-7
clone size: -
CDR3 protein: CASTRQLADYEQYF
CDR3 DNA: TGTGCCAGTACCCGGCAACTAGCGGACTACGAGCAGTACTTC